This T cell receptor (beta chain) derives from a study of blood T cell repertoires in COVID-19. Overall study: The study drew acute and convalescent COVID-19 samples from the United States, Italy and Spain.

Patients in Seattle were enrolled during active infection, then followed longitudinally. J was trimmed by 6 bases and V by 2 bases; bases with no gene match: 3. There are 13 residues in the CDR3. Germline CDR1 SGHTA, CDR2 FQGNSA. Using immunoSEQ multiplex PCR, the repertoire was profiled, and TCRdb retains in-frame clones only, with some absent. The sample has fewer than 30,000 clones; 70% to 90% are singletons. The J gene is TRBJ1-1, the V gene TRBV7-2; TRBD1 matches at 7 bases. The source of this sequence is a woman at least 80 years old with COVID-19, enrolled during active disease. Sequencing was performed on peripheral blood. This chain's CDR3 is CASSLQGEAEAFF. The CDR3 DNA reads TGTGCCAGCAGCTTACAGGGGGAGGCTGAAGCTTTCTTT.